Reported below is one TCR beta chain. This specimen comes from a study of shared clonotypes between healthy human individuals. Overall study: In total, the donors were a couple of women and three men aged 18 to 49.

The germline CDR1 and CDR2 sequences are MGHRA and YSYEKL. This CDR3 spans 15 amino acids. V shed 0 bases, J shed 3 bases, and the junction held 2 bases outside the gene matches. Generated by immunoSEQ multiplex PCR, the TCRdb table keeps only in-frame clones and is missing some. In the table there are about 480,000 clones, 70% to 80% of which are singletons. This receptor was identified in a woman aged 40 to 55 in good health. Some clones in this sample may be carry-over from other donors' samples. Sequencing used PBMCs. The chain combines TRBV4-1 with TRBJ2-1, with TRBD1 identical over 7 bases. The CDR3 nucleotides are TGCGCCAGCAGCCAAGACGGGACAGACTACAATGAGCAGTTCTTC. This codes for CASSQDGTDYNEQFF.